Listed here is a single TCR beta chain. Its antigen is not yet known. Base qualities were left out, and no much larger clone turns up one base away. For CDR1 and CDR2, the germline V gene lists ENHRY and SYGVKD. V is shortened by 4 bases, J by 0 bases, and the region joining them spans 14 bases. Including cysteine and phenylalanine, the CDR3 has 16 amino acids. Only the CDR3 portion is preserved as DNA: 48 bases, with reading frame beginning at the first base. Libraries of naive CD8 T cells were built from about 20,000 to 1,000,000 sorted cells, with 10%, 30% or 50% of the purified RNA used. Naive CD8 T cells, defined as CD8+CD4-CCR7+CD45RA+, were FACS-sorted into RLT Plus buffer on a BD FACSAria II. To test detection sensitivity, Jurkat RNA equivalent to roughly nine TCR copies was spiked into samples of roughly 18,000-1,100,000 naive CD8 T cells. CD8 T cells were enriched using RosetteSep CD8+ T Cell Enrichment Cocktail and Ficoll-Paque, and the enriched cells then underwent ACK red cell lysis.

This entry is derived from a study of molecular identifiers for immune sequencing clone quantification listed by TCRdb under 2018. In the study overall: For a replicate experiment, the RNA from either around 20,000 or 100,000 naive CD8 T cells was divided into five aliquots, and four of those aliquots went on to sequencing. CD8 T cells were used in a methods study to benchmark molecular-identifier clustering-based TCR repertoire sequencing (MIDCIRS) and TCR RNA copy counting.

General conclusions and limits of the study: Clones above 20 RNA copies held over 97% of molecules in CMV-specific effector cells but under 1% in naive cells. Modeling gave about 3.3 recovered TCR RNA copies per cell versus approximately 10 by digital PCR, implying roughly 28% capture efficiency. Spiked-in Jurkat TCR RNA (10 copies' worth), which is not part of the donor repertoire, was contained in the naive libraries. Even against a background of some 920,000 naive CD8 T cells, spiked-in Jurkat TCR RNA amounting to a single cell's worth was reported to be detectable. The sizes of highly expanded clones could end up underestimated when identical TCR molecules share a barcode. When barcode sub-clustering was omitted, TCR diversity was inflated by chimeric consensus sequences, with chimeras reaching as high as 47%.

Library generation was performed with PCR. The listed sequencing device is Illumina HiSeq 4000. Preparation of bulk TCR libraries followed a previously described approach, with the TCR primers listed in Table S5. Total RNA was purified with the Qiagen AllPrep DNA/RNA kit. Before analysis, reads from multiple sequencing runs of the same library were pooled. The source study handled its data this way. Reads were retained only if an exact TCR constant sequence was present, and the retained reads were trimmed to 150 nt and grouped according to their 12-nt molecular barcodes. Reads within each barcode group were sub-clustered using a 15% Levenshtein threshold, and quality-weighted consensus sequences were constructed for each RNA molecule. Non-functional sequences were filtered out, along with any lower-count sequence sitting one edit away from another sequence. On the basis of fitting two negative binomial distributions, barcode sub-clusters with fewer than 20% of the maximum read count were discarded. TCRdb reanalyzed the raw reads on its own, using fastp at Q25 for trimming and MiXCR for clone calling, and kept in-frame beta chains. CDR3 protein sequences are deduplicated, and each keeps its most common genes and DNA. The V and J calls, along with clone size, are taken from TCRdb and not from the paper's own processing. This sample lists about 300,000 distinct CDR3 sequences; 20% to 25% were detected once. The top ten constitute approximately 0.8% of the sample.

Sequencing was done on a sample of naive CD8+ T cells from blood, with Jurkat cell RNA spiked in. The cell subset or site label on this specimen signifies: FACS-sorted CD8+CD4-CCR7+CD45RA+ naive T cells. This receptor was obtained from a human donor in good health. Some libraries in this study had Jurkat cell RNA spiked in. The chain joins TRBV10-3 to TRBJ2-3; 5 matching bases give a weak D call of TRBD1. The encoded CDR3 is CAISGQGVASTDTQYF. The nucleotides are TGTGCCATCAGTGGGCAAGGGGTCGCTAGCACAGATACGCAGTATTTT.